This T cell receptor (beta chain) was recorded in a study of Ad26.COV2.S vaccination and SARS-CoV-2 variants. The wider study: Administration of Ad26.COV2.S was intramuscular, either once or twice 56 days apart. Notes on the study in general: People given the vaccine had a wider spike-specific TCR breadth than placebo recipients did.

TCRdb keeps only in-frame clones here, not all; method: immunoSEQ multiplex PCR. The repertoire consists of approximately 350,000 clones, with about 80% occurring once and the leading ten covering around 7%. CDR3 length: 14 residues. Germline lookup yields CDR1 MNHEY and CDR2 SMNVEV (reference sequence). Trimming stripped 0 bases from V and 8 bases from J, with 13 bases between. This clone was seen more than once but under ten times. Its antigen is undetermined. The treatment here: around 19 received Ad26.COV2.S at low or high dose, single or two shots; about 5 received placebo; per-sample allocation not given. It was on day 63 after the first vaccine or placebo injection that samples were taken.

This chain connects TRBV27 to TRBJ1-2; weak D call: TRBD1 (6 bases). The receptor's source is a person between 18 and 65 years old who received the Ad26.COV2.S COVID-19 vaccine or a placebo. Here the sequenced sample was peripheral blood, taken in a trial of Ad26.COV2.S vaccine versus placebo. CDR3 nucleotide sequence: TGTGCCAGCAGTTTATCGGGGGCCGCTTGGGGCTACACCTTC. This gives the protein CASSLSGAAWGYTF.